The rows below give T cell receptor beta chains drawn from one sample of a study of shared clonotypes between healthy human individuals. This table comes from immunoSEQ multiplex PCR, and its TCRdb copy is limited to in-frame clones, with some not included. The sample includes over a million clones, about 75% of them seen just once. Sequencing input: memory CD4+ T cells sorted from blood. These receptors originate from a man aged 18 to 30 in good health. CDR3s include the opening cysteine and the closing phenylalanine or tryptophan. Each record gives: clone size, J gene, D gene, V gene, CDR3 DNA, CDR3 protein. D genes are given only for firm matches. Rows give clone size only sometimes, using once, few, many, or a class for an expanded clone.

clone_size: NA
j_call: TRBJ1-2
d_call: TRBD1
v_call: TRBV5-4
cdr3_nt: TGTGCCAGCAGCTTACAGGGGGCCCGGGGCTATGGCTACACCTTC
cdr3_aa: CASSLQGARGYGYTF

clone_size: NA
j_call: TRBJ2-7
d_call: NA
v_call: TRBV30
cdr3_nt: TGTGCCTCGTCGTCCGGGGTCAGCTCCTACGAGCAGTACTTC
cdr3_aa: CASSSGVSSYEQYF

clone_size: NA
j_call: TRBJ1-1
d_call: NA
v_call: TRBV5-6
cdr3_nt: TGTGCCAGCAAGGGCAGGGACGCCCTTGAAGCTTTCTTT
cdr3_aa: CASKGRDALEAFF

clone_size: many
j_call: TRBJ1-5
d_call: NA
v_call: TRBV6-5
cdr3_nt: TGTGCCAGCAGTTACTCGAACTCAGGAGTCCAGCCCCAGCATTTT
cdr3_aa: CASSYSNSGVQPQHF

clone_size: NA
j_call: TRBJ2-1
d_call: TRBD2
v_call: TRBV18
cdr3_nt: TGTGCCAGCTCGGAACGGGTTAGCGGGAGCCCCGTAGGTTCGAATGAGCAGTTCTTC
cdr3_aa: CASSERVSGSPVGSNEQFF

clone_size: NA
j_call: TRBJ2-3
d_call: NA
v_call: TRBV19
cdr3_nt: TGTGCCAGTAGATTACAGGGCTGGACAGATACGCAGTATTTT
cdr3_aa: CASRLQGWTDTQYF

clone_size: NA
j_call: TRBJ2-2
d_call: NA
v_call: TRBV9
cdr3_nt: TGTGCCAGCAGCCTCGAAAGGGGGGAGCTGTTTTTT
cdr3_aa: CASSLERGELFF

clone_size: NA
j_call: TRBJ1-2
d_call: NA
v_call: TRBV4-1
cdr3_nt: TGCGCCAGCAGCCAAGCGTCCCAGGGAGGCTATGGCTACACCTTC
cdr3_aa: CASSQASQGGYGYTF

clone_size: NA
j_call: TRBJ2-3
d_call: TRBD1
v_call: TRBV28
cdr3_nt: TGTGCCAGCAGTTTATCGAGGTTACAGGGGCCAGATACGCAGTATTTT
cdr3_aa: CASSLSRLQGPDTQYF

clone_size: NA
j_call: TRBJ1-2
d_call: TRBD1
v_call: TRBV16
cdr3_nt: TGTGCCAGCAGCCGTGACAGGGAGGGTTATGGCTACACCTTC
cdr3_aa: CASSRDREGYGYTF

clone_size: NA
j_call: TRBJ1-5
d_call: NA
v_call: TRBV30
cdr3_nt: TGTGCCTGGAGTGGACGGTACGATCAGCCCCAGCATTTT
cdr3_aa: CAWSGRYDQPQHF

clone_size: NA
j_call: TRBJ2-3
d_call: NA
v_call: TRBV6-1
cdr3_nt: TGTGCCAGCAGTGCCAGGACAGCCGGTACGGATACGCAGTATTTT
cdr3_aa: CASSARTAGTDTQYF

clone_size: NA
j_call: TRBJ2-1
d_call: NA
v_call: TRBV2
cdr3_nt: TGTGCCAGCAGCACGAGGGGAAATGAGCAGTTCTTC
cdr3_aa: CASSTRGNEQFF

clone_size: NA
j_call: TRBJ1-4
d_call: NA
v_call: TRBV6-1
cdr3_nt: TGTGCCGGCAGACGGAGCCCTAACGAGAAACTGTTTTTT
cdr3_aa: CAGRRSPNEKLFF

clone_size: NA
j_call: TRBJ2-5
d_call: NA
v_call: TRBV2
cdr3_nt: TGTGCCAGCAGTTTGGACAAGGTGGCGACCCAGTACTTC
cdr3_aa: CASSLDKVATQYF

clone_size: NA
j_call: TRBJ1-2
d_call: NA
v_call: TRBV30
cdr3_nt: TGTGCCTGGAGCGCAAAGTCGGGAGGGAGCTATGGCTACACCTTC
cdr3_aa: CAWSAKSGGSYGYTF

clone_size: NA
j_call: TRBJ2-4
d_call: NA
v_call: TRBV19
cdr3_nt: TGTGCCAGTAGTGCGCAGGGAGCCAAAAACATTCAGTACTTC
cdr3_aa: CASSAQGAKNIQYF

clone_size: few
j_call: TRBJ1-5
d_call: NA
v_call: TRBV2
cdr3_nt: TGTGCCAGCAGTGCCGGGACAACAATTATGACCCAGCATTTT
cdr3_aa: CASSAGTTIMTQHF

clone_size: NA
j_call: TRBJ2-5
d_call: NA
v_call: TRBV7-9
cdr3_nt: TGTGCCAGCAGCCGAGATCGGGGTTGGGAGACCCAGTACTTC
cdr3_aa: CASSRDRGWETQYF

clone_size: NA
j_call: TRBJ2-2
d_call: NA
v_call: TRBV6-5
cdr3_nt: TGTGCCAGCAGTAGGAACACCGGGGAGCTGTTTTTT
cdr3_aa: CASSRNTGELFF

clone_size: NA
j_call: TRBJ2-1
d_call: NA
v_call: TRBV5-4
cdr3_nt: TGTGCCAGCAGCTTGTGGATGGGCGGCCCCTCCTACAATGAGCAGTTCTTC
cdr3_aa: CASSLWMGGPSYNEQFF

clone_size: NA
j_call: TRBJ1-6
d_call: TRBD1
v_call: TRBV7-8
cdr3_nt: TGTGCCAGCAGCTTGGTGATGGTTCGGGACAGAAGGAGCTCCTATAATTCACCCCTCCACTTT
cdr3_aa: CASSLVMVRDRRSSYNSPLHF

clone_size: NA
j_call: TRBJ2-7
d_call: NA
v_call: TRBV11-2
cdr3_nt: TGTGCCAGCAGCTTTAATTGGGCTCGGGACGTGTCGTACGAGCAGTACTTC
cdr3_aa: CASSFNWARDVSYEQYF

clone_size: NA
j_call: TRBJ2-2
d_call: NA
v_call: TRBV11-2
cdr3_nt: TGTGCCAGCAGCTTACGGGTGGGAGGGGGCACCGGGGAGCTGTTTTTT
cdr3_aa: CASSLRVGGGTGELFF

clone_size: NA
j_call: TRBJ1-5
d_call: NA
v_call: TRBV28
cdr3_nt: TGTGCCAGCATCGGATCGAAGACAGGCGGTAAGCCCCAGCATTTT
cdr3_aa: CASIGSKTGGKPQHF

clone_size: NA
j_call: TRBJ2-7
d_call: TRBD1
v_call: TRBV4-2
cdr3_nt: TGTGCCAGCAGCCAAGATAGGGACAGGGGTCTCTACGAGCAGTACTTC
cdr3_aa: CASSQDRDRGLYEQYF

clone_size: few
j_call: TRBJ1-2
d_call: NA
v_call: TRBV20-1
cdr3_nt: TGCAGTGTTGCTTTATCCCCGGGTTCCGCCTTC
cdr3_aa: CSVALSPGSAF

clone_size: NA
j_call: TRBJ2-2
d_call: TRBD2
v_call: TRBV30
cdr3_nt: TGTGCCTCCCAAGCGGGAGGCTCCTTCACCGGGGAGCTGTTTTTT
cdr3_aa: CASQAGGSFTGELFF

clone_size: NA
j_call: TRBJ1-2
d_call: NA
v_call: TRBV28
cdr3_nt: TGTGCCAGCAGTTTAGCGGGGGGCGTTGGCTACACCTTC
cdr3_aa: CASSLAGGVGYTF

clone_size: NA
j_call: TRBJ2-3
d_call: NA
v_call: TRBV7-7
cdr3_nt: TGTGCTAGCAGCCCCGGACAAAAGCCGGACACAGATACGCAGTATTTT
cdr3_aa: CASSPGQKPDTDTQYF

clone_size: few
j_call: TRBJ1-4
d_call: TRBD1
v_call: TRBV28
cdr3_nt: TGTGCCAGCAGTCCAGGGACAGCTGTTGCAACTAATGAAAAACTGTTTTTT
cdr3_aa: CASSPGTAVATNEKLFF

clone_size: NA
j_call: TRBJ2-5
d_call: NA
v_call: TRBV5-1
cdr3_nt: TGCGCCAGCAGGGGTGCGTGGGGGACGCAGGAGACCCAGTACTTC
cdr3_aa: CASRGAWGTQETQYF

clone_size: NA
j_call: TRBJ1-1
d_call: TRBD1
v_call: TRBV19
cdr3_nt: TGTGCCAGCCTCGACAGGGAGTCTGAAGCTTTCTTT
cdr3_aa: CASLDRESEAFF

clone_size: NA
j_call: TRBJ2-1
d_call: NA
v_call: TRBV9
cdr3_nt: TGTGCCAGCAGCATGGAGGTAGGATTGGGGAATGAGCAGTTCTTC
cdr3_aa: CASSMEVGLGNEQFF

clone_size: many
j_call: TRBJ1-6
d_call: NA
v_call: TRBV11-2
cdr3_nt: TGTGCCAGCAGCTTAGAGTATTCACCCCTCCACTTT
cdr3_aa: CASSLEYSPLHF

clone_size: few
j_call: TRBJ2-1
d_call: TRBD1
v_call: TRBV7-6
cdr3_nt: TGTGCCAGCAGCTCTAGTAGGACAGGGGCCGAGCAGTTCTTC
cdr3_aa: CASSSSRTGAEQFF

clone_size: NA
j_call: TRBJ2-1
d_call: NA
v_call: TRBV7-2
cdr3_nt: TGTGCCAGCACCCTCGGCCCAGGCCCCAATGAGCAGTTCTTC
cdr3_aa: CASTLGPGPNEQFF

clone_size: NA
j_call: TRBJ1-3
d_call: TRBD1
v_call: TRBV10-3
cdr3_nt: TGTGCCACCGCGGACAGGGGGCCCGGAAACACCATATATTTT
cdr3_aa: CATADRGPGNTIYF

clone_size: NA
j_call: TRBJ2-7
d_call: NA
v_call: TRBV4-1
cdr3_nt: TGCGCCAGCAGCCAAGACAACCCGGTCTACGAGCAGTACTTC
cdr3_aa: CASSQDNPVYEQYF

clone_size: NA
j_call: TRBJ2-5
d_call: TRBD1
v_call: TRBV7-6
cdr3_nt: TGTGCCAGCAGCTCCCACGGTACAGGGGAAGAGACCCAGTACTTC
cdr3_aa: CASSSHGTGEETQYF

clone_size: NA
j_call: TRBJ2-2
d_call: NA
v_call: TRBV28
cdr3_nt: TGTGCCAGCAGTTTATCCCGAGGCAACACCGGGGAGCTGTTTTTT
cdr3_aa: CASSLSRGNTGELFF

clone_size: NA
j_call: TRBJ2-7
d_call: TRBD1
v_call: TRBV7-8
cdr3_nt: TGTGCCAGCAGCTCCCCGGGACAGGCCTACTTC
cdr3_aa: CASSSPGQAYF

clone_size: few
j_call: TRBJ2-7
d_call: TRBD1
v_call: TRBV30
cdr3_nt: TGTGCCTGGATTCCGAAGGACAGGGTTTTATACGAGCAGTACTTC
cdr3_aa: CAWIPKDRVLYEQYF

clone_size: NA
j_call: TRBJ1-4
d_call: TRBD1
v_call: TRBV10-1
cdr3_nt: TGCGCCAGCAGTTCGGGACAGCGGGGGAAAATAGGGGAAAAACTGTTTTTT
cdr3_aa: CASSSGQRGKIGEKLFF

clone_size: NA
j_call: TRBJ1-3
d_call: NA
v_call: TRBV6-6
cdr3_nt: TGTGCCAGCAGTTACTCGGAAGGGACAGGAAACACCATATATTTT
cdr3_aa: CASSYSEGTGNTIYF

clone_size: NA
j_call: TRBJ1-2
d_call: NA
v_call: TRBV5-8
cdr3_nt: TGTGCCAGCAGCCCCGATGGGGGGCCTCCTGGCTATGGCTACACCTTC
cdr3_aa: CASSPDGGPPGYGYTF

clone_size: NA
j_call: TRBJ1-2
d_call: NA
v_call: TRBV6-1
cdr3_nt: TGTGCCAGCAGTGAAAACCGGGACTATGGCTACACCTTC
cdr3_aa: CASSENRDYGYTF

clone_size: many
j_call: TRBJ2-7
d_call: NA
v_call: TRBV4-3
cdr3_nt: TGCGCCAGCAGCGACTTCTACGAGCAGTACTTC
cdr3_aa: CASSDFYEQYF

clone_size: NA
j_call: TRBJ2-6
d_call: TRBD2
v_call: TRBV30
cdr3_nt: TGTGCCTGGAGCAAGCGGGGCCTGGGGACCGCGAGCTCTGGGGCCAACGTCCTGACTTTC
cdr3_aa: CAWSKRGLGTASSGANVLTF

clone_size: NA
j_call: TRBJ2-5
d_call: TRBD2
v_call: TRBV4-3
cdr3_nt: TGCGCCAGCAGCCCCGCAGCGGGAGGGCCTTTAAAGCAGTACTTC
cdr3_aa: CASSPAAGGPLKQYF

clone_size: NA
j_call: TRBJ1-2
d_call: NA
v_call: TRBV5-1
cdr3_nt: TGCGCCAGCAGCTTGGTCCCCGCAGGGAACTCTGGCTACACCTTC
cdr3_aa: CASSLVPAGNSGYTF

clone_size: NA
j_call: TRBJ2-2
d_call: TRBD2
v_call: TRBV14
cdr3_nt: TGTGCCAGCAGCCAACCGGGACTAGCGGGGGGGCCCGTCACCGGGGAGCTGTTTTTT
cdr3_aa: CASSQPGLAGGPVTGELFF

clone_size: NA
j_call: TRBJ2-3
d_call: TRBD2
v_call: TRBV11-3
cdr3_nt: TGTGCCAGCAGCACCCTCGGGGCGGGGGGCATAGATACGCAGTATTTT
cdr3_aa: CASSTLGAGGIDTQYF

clone_size: NA
j_call: TRBJ2-3
d_call: TRBD2
v_call: TRBV13
cdr3_nt: TGTGCCAGCAGCTTTTTTGTCTCGGGGGGGAGAACAGATACGCAGTATTTT
cdr3_aa: CASSFFVSGGRTDTQYF

clone_size: NA
j_call: TRBJ2-1
d_call: TRBD1
v_call: TRBV7-8
cdr3_nt: TGTGCCAGCAGCCGTGAACAGGGGACATCCTACAATGAGCAGTTCTTC
cdr3_aa: CASSREQGTSYNEQFF

clone_size: NA
j_call: TRBJ1-2
d_call: NA
v_call: TRBV27
cdr3_nt: TGTGCCAGCAGTGGGGTAGGAGGCTACACCTTC
cdr3_aa: CASSGVGGYTF

clone_size: NA
j_call: TRBJ2-2
d_call: TRBD2
v_call: TRBV7-2
cdr3_nt: TGTGCCAGCAGCTTAGACCCCCCAGGGCTAGCGGGGGGGACCGGGGAGCTGTTTTTT
cdr3_aa: CASSLDPPGLAGGTGELFF

clone_size: NA
j_call: TRBJ1-1
d_call: NA
v_call: TRBV5-4
cdr3_nt: TGTGCCAGCAGCCATGGGACCAGGCCTGAAGCTTTCTTT
cdr3_aa: CASSHGTRPEAFF

clone_size: NA
j_call: TRBJ2-5
d_call: NA
v_call: TRBV11-3
cdr3_nt: TGTGCCAGCAGCTTAGGACTGAAAGAGACCCAGTACTTC
cdr3_aa: CASSLGLKETQYF